This T cell receptor (beta chain) was found in a study of shared clonotypes between healthy human individuals. Study-wide points: Sequencing depth was expected to affect clonotype sharing among donors.

CDR3 size: 12 residues. V lost 3 bases and J 2 bases, leaving 2 bases between the germline ends. The germline CDR1 and CDR2 sequences are WSHSY and SAAADI. CD4+ cells yielded CD45RA+ naive and CD45RA-negative memory subsets. In replicate PCRs of sorted subsets, roughly 190 ng DNA, approximately 30,000 T cell genomes, was used. The authors' processing: From ImmunoSEQ came sequences covering only the junction and carrying no quality scores, so filtering differed. The table came from immunoSEQ multiplex PCR; TCRdb's copy has only in-frame clones and leaves some out. For V, J and clone size, that table is used; D and trimming come from the DNA. The repertoire consists of over a million clones, with about 98% occurring once and the leading ten covering 0.45%. As for this clone: Antigen specificity is unknown.

Sequences were obtained from naive CD4+ T cells sorted from blood. Specified subset: CD45RA+ positively selected. The clonotype was recovered from a man aged 30-40 years in good health. V usage is TRBV10-2 and J usage is TRBJ1-3; D is unresolved. In DNA form, the CDR3 reads TGCGCCAGCAGTGAAGCTGGAAACACCATATATTTT. Translating gives CASSEAGNTIYF.